Listed below are T cell receptor beta chains from one sample, sequenced in a study of blood T cell repertoires in COVID-19. Measured with immunoSEQ multiplex PCR; TCRdb has only the in-frame clones, and not every one. The profile shows a few hundred thousand clones, approximately 84% of them singletons. Sequenced input: PBMCs or T cells enriched from blood (not recorded which). The source is a woman aged 25 to 39 who had recovered from COVID-19. Both conserved end residues are part of each CDR3. A D gene is named only where the DNA matches it firmly. Some rows have no size entry. The others give once, few or many, or a class for an expanded clone.

j_call d_call v_call clone_size cdr3_aa cdr3_nt
TRBJ2-1 TRBD2 TRBV19 - CASRSLAGVRYNEQFF TGTGCCAGTAGGTCACTAGCGGGAGTTAGATACAATGAGCAGTTCTTC
TRBJ2-3 TRBD2 TRBV2 - CASSYSGTGGDTQYF TGTGCCAGCAGTTATAGCGGGACTGGAGGAGATACGCAGTATTTT
TRBJ2-1 - TRBV27 - CASSLYPGDSYNEQFF TGTGCCAGCAGTTTATATCCGGGGGACTCCTACAATGAGCAGTTCTTC
TRBJ1-1 - TRBV2 - CASSQQGVNTEAFF TGTGCCAGCAGTCAACAAGGAGTGAACACTGAAGCTTTCTTT
TRBJ2-1 TRBD2 TRBV27 - CASSLFLAEGNEQFF TGTGCCAGCAGTTTATTCCTAGCGGAGGGCAATGAGCAGTTCTTC
TRBJ1-2 - TRBV20-1 - CSARDRKGYTF TGCAGTGCTAGAGATAGAAAAGGCTACACCTTC
TRBJ1-2 TRBD1 TRBV15 - CATSRDLTGDGYTF TGTGCCACCAGCAGAGATTTAACAGGGGATGGCTACACCTTC
TRBJ1-4 - TRBV7-2 - CASSLVPRGGNEKLFF TGTGCCAGCAGCTTAGTACCCAGGGGTGGGAATGAAAAACTGTTTTTT
TRBJ2-2 TRBD1 TRBV24-1 - CAAFLDRENTGELFF TGTGCCGCGTTCTTGGACAGGGAGAACACCGGGGAGCTGTTTTTT
TRBJ2-7 - TRBV14 - CASSQGQGGGYEQYF TGTGCCAGCAGCCAAGGACAGGGAGGAGGGTACGAGCAGTACTTC
TRBJ1-6 TRBD1 TRBV5-1 - CASSPQTGYNSPLHF TGCGCCAGCAGCCCGCAGACAGGGTATAATTCACCCCTCCACTTT
TRBJ1-1 - TRBV5-4 - CASSWYYGATEAFF TGTGCCAGCAGCTGGTATTATGGGGCCACTGAAGCTTTCTTT
TRBJ2-1 - TRBV24-1 - CATSENLGRREEQFF TGTGCCACCAGTGAAAATCTTGGGAGGAGGGAAGAGCAGTTCTTC
TRBJ1-6 TRBD1 TRBV27 - CASSFLDREAPLHF TGTGCCAGCAGTTTCCTAGACAGGGAAGCACCCCTCCACTTT
TRBJ1-2 - TRBV5-8 - CASSLESYGYTF TGTGCCAGCAGCCTTGAGAGCTATGGCTACACCTTC
TRBJ1-2 - TRBV10-3 once CAISEDPDGDYGYGYTF TGTGCCATCAGTGAGGATCCGGACGGGGACTATGGTTACGGCTACACCTTC
TRBJ1-6 - TRBV6-5 once CASKLQGDNSPLHF TGTGCCAGCAAATTACAGGGAGATAATTCACCCCTCCACTTT
TRBJ1-6 - TRBV11-2 - CASSLDTHRSDNSPLHF TGTGCCAGCAGCTTAGATACCCACAGGTCGGATAATTCACCCCTCCACTTT
TRBJ1-1 TRBD1 TRBV5-1 once CASSLEPTGLNTEAFF TGCGCCAGCAGCTTGGAACCGACAGGGCTGAACACTGAAGCTTTCTTT
TRBJ2-1 TRBD2 TRBV7-2 - CASSLSRGSHYNEQFF TGTGCCAGCAGCTTGTCGCGGGGGAGCCATTACAATGAGCAGTTCTTC
TRBJ2-3 TRBD2 TRBV18 - CASSPTSGVLADTQYF TGTGCCAGCTCCCCGACTAGCGGGGTTTTAGCAGATACGCAGTATTTT
TRBJ2-3 - TRBV5-4 - CASSLFGGGADTQYF TGTGCCAGCAGCTTGTTCGGGGGAGGTGCAGATACGCAGTATTTT
TRBJ1-2 - TRBV28 - CASRLGGGYGYTF TGTGCCAGCAGACTGGGGGGAGGGTATGGCTACACCTTC
TRBJ1-3 - TRBV10-2 - CASKGLFGNTIYF TGCGCCAGCAAGGGGTTGTTTGGAAACACCATATATTTT
TRBJ2-2 TRBD2 TRBV7-2 - CASSLMLAGDGELFF TGTGCCAGCAGCTTAATGCTAGCGGGAGACGGGGAGCTGTTTTTT
TRBJ1-5 - TRBV7-8 - CASSSRENSNQPQHF TGTGCCAGCAGCTCAAGAGAGAATAGCAATCAGCCCCAGCATTTT
TRBJ2-5 - TRBV7-6 - CASTQRSPGTQEGKTQYF TGTGCCAGCACCCAGAGGTCCCCTGGGACTCAGGAGGGAAAGACCCAGTACTTC
TRBJ2-1 TRBD2 TRBV14 - CASSQDPSGRGNEQFF TGTGCCAGCAGCCAAGACCCGAGCGGGAGAGGAAATGAGCAGTTCTTC
TRBJ2-7 - TRBV28 - CASSVDSNEQYF TGTGCCAGCAGTGTGGACAGTAACGAGCAGTACTTC
TRBJ1-5 TRBD1 TRBV19 few CATGTGDQPQHF TGTGCCACAGGGACAGGGGATCAGCCCCAGCATTTT
TRBJ2-7 TRBD2 TRBV2 - CASISGGPYEQYF TGTGCCAGCATTTCGGGAGGGCCGTACGAGCAGTACTTC